The T cell receptor (beta chain) described here comes from a study of blood T cell repertoires in COVID-19. V shed 5 bases and J 8 bases; nucleotides not matched to a gene: 6. Germline V gives CDR1 SGHRS, CDR2 YFSETQ. The CDR3 has 13 residues. Measured with immunoSEQ multiplex PCR; TCRdb has only the in-frame clones, and not every one. The sample has a few hundred thousand clones; approximately 85% are singletons. J is TRBJ2-1 and V is TRBV5-1, with 8 positions matching TRBD1. The sequence was collected from a man younger than 30 with active or convalescent COVID-19. Material: peripheral blood. CDR3 in amino acids: CASRKTGVDEQFF. The CDR3 DNA sequence: TGCGCCAGCAGAAAGACAGGGGTGGATGAGCAGTTCTTC.